This TCR beta chain comes out of a study of post-analysis software for immune sequencing data. Points from the study as a whole: There were four or five TRBV segments more frequent in patients than controls, and TRBV5-6, TRBV5-1 and TRBV20-1 were among them. Among multiple sclerosis patients, normalized Chao1 diversity was significantly below that of controls. Samples from one preparation batch, clustered by F measure, grouped strongly together.

Unique molecular identifiers were carried by the TCR beta cDNA libraries. One entry per CDR3 protein results from TCRdb running MiXCR on the PCR reads. The repertoire includes 750,000 to 950,000 distinct CDR3 sequences, roughly 50% of them detected once, and roughly 5% sits in the top ten. This CDR3 is built from 15 residues. The germline gives CDR1 KGHDR, CDR2 SFDVKD. Trimming took 3 bases from V and 5 from J; bases not matched to a gene: 5. This clonotype was seen a handful of times. The antigen remains unidentified. This receptor was identified in a girl aged 10 to 17 with multiple sclerosis. Sequencing was performed on blood. The chain has TRBV24-1 and TRBJ2-4; 8 nucleotides agree with TRBD1. The CDR3 spells CATSDPTGGENIQYF. The CDR3 DNA reads TGTGCCACCAGTGATCCAACAGGGGGTGAAAACATTCAGTACTTC.